The sequence of this TCR beta chain was determined in a study of T cell responses to AZD1222 COVID-19 vaccine. Background on the study: Combined were second doses at about 4 or about 12 weeks.

Comments on this clone: The antigen remains undetermined.

TCRdb keeps only in-frame clones here, not all; method: immunoSEQ multiplex PCR. Of 100,000 or so clones in the sample, roughly nine tenths were seen once. Study results and limitations: Mapped onto spike, vaccine-associated CD4 TCRs spanned it and were dominant at 160-218 and 743-854. The donor cohort was predominantly white British with a female majority, and clonal diversity may have been underestimated. Researchers took repertoire samples only after the peak T cell response had come.

The origin of this receptor is an adult in good health. This sample comprised peripheral blood, obtained on day 0 of AZD1222 vaccination.

CDR3 DNA: TGTGCCAGCAGCTTAGAGTACGAGCAGTACTTC. This codes for CASSLEYEQYF. The rearrangement uses TRBV7-9 and TRBJ2-7; unclear D gene. This CDR3 is built from 11 residues. The germline V gene has CDR1 SEHNR and CDR2 FQNEAQ (reference sequence). The V gene lost 1 base and the J gene lost 4 bases, with 2 bases spanning the gap. The full variable domain, with the rest looked up from reference TRBV7-9 and TRBJ2-7, is DTGVSQNPRHKITKRGQNVTFRCDPISEHNRLYWYRQTLGQGPEFLTYFQNEAQLEKSRLLSDRFSAERPKGSFSTLEIQRTEQGDSAMYLCASSLEYEQYFGPGTRLTVT.